Below, 24 T cell receptor beta chains from the same sample are listed, as sequenced in a study of vaccination effects on CD4 cells after COVID-19 (dated by TCRdb to the early 2020s). These TCRs' antigens remain unknown. To prepare the library, the immunoSEQ multiplex PCR assay was applied. As stored in TCRdb, this immuneACCESS dataset retains in-frame rearrangements with V and J assigned. A fraction of the clones does not appear; measured against another copy, unresolved V genes explain less than half of the discrepancy, and the remainder lacks a known reason. This sample is represented by about 40,000 clones; around two thirds of them were singletons. The top ten hold more than 7.5% of the sample. After approximately eleven days of culture, CD4+ T cells were isolated with the EasySep CD4+ T cell isolation kit. Each participant got two doses of an mRNA SARS-CoV-2 vaccine, either BNT162b2 or mRNA-1273.

This sample comprised CD4+ T cells from PBMCs cultured without peptide, obtained after COVID-19 vaccination. These receptors were taken from a human donor who received a COVID-19 vaccine.

This clone was seen a few times. The genes are TRBV6-1 and TRBJ2-3; D is undetermined. Germline V gene lookup returns CDR1 MNHNS and CDR2 SASEGT. CDR3 length: 14 residues. V shed 2 bases and J shed 2 bases, with 8 bases lying between them. CDR3 nucleotides: TGTGCCAGCAGTGAATCCCTGAACACAGATACGCAGTATTTT. Translating it yields CASSESLNTDTQYF.

This clone was seen more than once but under ten times. The chain couples TRBV5-4 to TRBJ1-2; D may be TRBD1 (5 bases). The V end lost 3 bases, the J end lost 8 bases, and 20 bases lay between the germline ends. CDR1 SGHNT and CDR2 YYREEE come from the germline V gene (reference sequence). The CDR3 loop spans 15 amino acids. In DNA, the CDR3 is TGTGCCAGCAGCTACTCCCAGGGCCAAGAGCGCGGCTACACCTTC. Protein product: CASSYSQGQERGYTF.

This clone is a singleton in its sample. This chain links TRBV2 with TRBJ2-7; 7 bases align to TRBD2. This CDR3 is built from 18 residues. With V trimmed by 4 bases and J by 3 bases, 18 bases remained unmatched. The germline V gene encodes CDR1 SNHLY and CDR2 FYNNEI. CDR3 region: CASSVKYDARDYNYEQYF. CDR3 coding DNA: TGTGCCAGCAGTGTAAAATACGATGCACGGGACTATAACTACGAGCAGTACTTC.

The V call is TRBV5-4, the J call TRBJ2-1, with 12 bases aligning to TRBD2. This CDR3 comprises 18 residues. Germline CDR1 reads SGHNT; CDR2 reads YYREEE (reference sequence). Trimming cost V 0 bases and J 15 bases; bases outside gene matches: 19. The CDR3 loop is CASSLAGGWLAGGQGLFF. Here the CDR3 DNA reads TGTGCCAGCAGCTTGGCTGGGGGGTGGCTAGCGGGGGGGCAAGGCCTGTTCTTC.

This chain uses TRBV9 with TRBJ2-2; 7 bases match TRBD2. The CDR3 runs 14 residues. The V gene end was trimmed by 1 base and the J gene end by 7 bases; junction bases not matched to a gene: 4. CDR1 is SGDLS and CDR2 is YYNGEE in the germline V gene. The CDR3 DNA is TGTGCCAGCAGCGTATCCGGGGGGTACGGGGAGCTGTTTTTT. Protein: CASSVSGGYGELFF.

The V and J genes are TRBV5-5 and TRBJ1-2; TRBD1 aligns across 10 bases. V lost 4 bases to trimming and J lost 3 bases; unmatched junction nucleotides: 9. CDR1 SGHKS and CDR2 YYEKEE come from the germline V gene (reference sequence). CDR3 length: 16 amino acids. CDR3 sequence (DNA): TGTGCCAGCAGCCCTAGGAGGGACAGGGGAGACTATGGCTACACCTTC. This sequence encodes CASSPRRDRGDYGYTF.

This clone has a handful of counts. The chain uses TRBV18 and TRBJ1-1, with D perhaps TRBD1 (6 bases). Germline CDR1 reads KGHSH; CDR2 reads LQKENI. Trimming left V 0 bases short and J 0 bases short, with 11 bases between. The CDR3 consists of 16 residues. The CDR3 DNA is TGTGCCAGCTCACCACCGCAGACAGGCTTGAACACTGAAGCTTTCTTT. Translated: CASSPPQTGLNTEAFF.

This clone has more than one count but fewer than ten. This sequence joins TRBV27 and TRBJ1-1; D is undetermined. The germline V gene has CDR1 MNHEY and CDR2 SMNVEV (reference sequence). The length of the CDR3 is 13 residues. Trimming pared 5 bases from V and 11 bases from J, leaving 18 bases between. CDR3 DNA sequence: TGTGCCAGCAGTCCCCATTATGGAGGTGATGCTTTCTTT. Its protein product is CASSPHYGGDAFF.

The J gene is TRBJ2-5, the V gene TRBV9; 8 bases fit TRBD2. The germline gives CDR1 SGDLS, CDR2 YYNGEE. J lost 4 bases, V lost 2 bases, and 7 bases had no gene match. CDR3 length equals 15 residues. The CDR3 DNA follows: TGTGCCAGCAGCGTCGGAGCGGGGGAAGGAGAGACCCAGTACTTC. Its protein product is CASSVGAGEGETQYF.

By proportion, this clone is medium-sized. This sequence joins TRBV2 and TRBJ2-2; a possible D gene is TRBD2 (5 bases). From germline, CDR1 is SNHLY and CDR2 FYNNEI. Deletions cut 5 bases from V and 7 bases from J, with 17 bases between. The CDR3 totals 15 residues. CDR3 protein: CASSLGSTGNGELFF. In DNA form, the CDR3 reads TGTGCCAGCAGTTTGGGCTCCACGGGGAACGGGGAGCTGTTTTTT.

The chain uses TRBV2 and TRBJ1-3, with D maybe TRBD1 (5 bases). The CDR3 sequence is 16 residues long. Germline-derived CDR1 and CDR2 are SNHLY and FYNNEI. Trimming stripped 4 bases from V and 0 bases from J, with 13 bases between. The CDR3 loop is CASSVEGPFSGNTIYF. The CDR3 DNA sequence: TGTGCCAGCAGTGTAGAGGGACCGTTCTCTGGAAACACCATATATTTT.

The chain employs TRBV5-1 and TRBJ1-3; 8 nucleotides agree with TRBD1. The germline V gene has CDR1 SGHRS and CDR2 YFSETQ. V lost 0 bases to trimming and J lost 2 bases; unmatched junction nucleotides: 7. The CDR3 consists of 17 residues. CDR3 protein: CASSLALGQGAGNTIYF. The CDR3 region has the DNA TGCGCCAGCAGCTTGGCCCTTGGACAGGGAGCTGGAAACACCATATATTTT.

The V call is TRBV19, the J call TRBJ2-7; D tentatively fits TRBD1 or TRBD2 (7 bases each). CDR1 is LNHDA and CDR2 is SQIVND in the germline V gene (reference sequence). The CDR3 sequence is 15 residues long. CDR3 coding DNA: TGTGCTTCTAAGGGGGCGGGGGAGTTCGGCTACGAGCAGTACTTC. It codes for CASKGAGEFGYEQYF.

A few counts support this clone. The gene calls are TRBV18 and TRBJ1-2; the D gene is possibly TRBD1 (6 bases). CDR1 and CDR2 from the germline V gene are KGHSH and LQKENI. Trimming took 1 base from V and 2 from J, leaving 8 bases between them. The CDR3 is made up of 14 amino acids. Here the CDR3 reads CASSPRQENYGYTF. CDR3 coding DNA: TGTGCCAGCTCACCACGACAGGAAAACTATGGCTACACCTTC.

In this sample, this clone turned up a few times. For the CDR3, the DNA is TGTGCCAGCAGTTACTCGGCAGGCCCCTACGAGCAGTACTTC. It specifies CASSYSAGPYEQYF. The V and J genes are TRBV6-5 and TRBJ2-7, with D hard to call. Germline V CDR1 and CDR2: MNHEY, SVGAGI. The CDR3 consists of 14 residues. The V end was cut by 0 bases, the J end by 2 bases, with 8 bases between.

The V and J genes are TRBV12-3 or TRBV12-4 and TRBJ2-7; D may be TRBD1 (5 bases). This CDR3 contains 13 residues. V was pared by 5 bases and J by 1 base, with 9 bases between. The DNA for the CDR3 is TGTGCCAGCAGTATTGACAGATCCTACGAGCAGTACTTC. Its translation: CASSIDRSYEQYF.

The J gene is TRBJ2-7, the V gene TRBV5-1; 8 bases match TRBD1. This CDR3 comprises 16 residues. Germline V gives CDR1 SGHRS, CDR2 YFSETQ. Trimming removed 4 bases from V and 6 bases from J; junction bases left unmatched: 15. CDR3 in amino acids: CASSPGRQGPIGEQYF. The CDR3 DNA is TGCGCCAGCAGCCCTGGACGACAGGGGCCGATCGGCGAGCAGTACTTC.

The V gene is TRBV7-2, the J gene TRBJ2-1; no clear D gene. The CDR3 is 13 residues long. V lost 5 bases, J lost 7 bases, and 12 bases lay in between. Per germline, CDR1 SGHTA and CDR2 FQGNSA. CDR3 residues: CASSRAVGNEQFF. Written as DNA, the CDR3 is TGTGCCAGCAGCAGGGCAGTAGGGAATGAGCAGTTCTTC.

The chain combines TRBV7-8 with TRBJ2-2; D gene uncertain. Germline V gene lookup returns CDR1 SGHVS and CDR2 FQNEAQ. Trimming left V 1 base short and J 4 bases short, with 7 bases between. The CDR3 spans 14 residues. The CDR3 bases are TGTGCCAGCAGCTTAGGAAGGGTCACCGGGGAGCTGTTTTTT. Its protein is CASSLGRVTGELFF. The variable domain in full, with the rest retrieved from reference TRBV7-8 and TRBJ2-2, is GAGVSQSPRYKVAKRGQDVALRCDPISGHVSLFWYQQALGQGPEFLTYFQNEAQLDKSGLPSDRFFAERPEGSVSTLKIQRTQQEDSAVYLCASSLGRVTGELFFGEGSRLTVL.

The chain couples TRBV5-6 to TRBJ1-3; 8 bases match TRBD1. CDR1 SGHDT and CDR2 YYEEEE come from the germline V gene. The length of the CDR3 is 15 residues. V was clipped by 0 bases and J by 4 bases; unmatched bases: 3. The CDR3 protein is CASSLVGTGGNTIYF. Here the CDR3 DNA reads TGTGCCAGCAGCTTGGTTGGGACAGGAGGAAACACCATATATTTT.

This chain connects TRBV2 to TRBJ2-1; TRBD2 agrees at 7 bases. The CDR3 runs to 16 residues. The V gene's germline CDR1 is SNHLY and CDR2 FYNNEI. V dropped 5 bases and J dropped 0; count of bases not matched to a gene: 7. CDR3 residues: CASSRLADGSYNEQFF. In nucleotides, the CDR3 is TGTGCCAGCAGTAGGCTAGCGGATGGCTCCTACAATGAGCAGTTCTTC.

The chain employs TRBV4-2 and TRBJ1-2; 7 nucleotides agree with TRBD1. J lost 8 bases, V lost 3 bases, and 9 bases had no gene match. Germline V gene sequence: CDR1 LGHNA, CDR2 YNFKEQ. The CDR3 loop spans 14 amino acids. The DNA of the CDR3 is TGTGCCAGCAGCCAGGAACAGGGGCAGGGGGGCTACACCTTC. It encodes CASSQEQGQGGYTF.

Of note for this clone: Sequence at one end of the junction differs from germline and may be a read error. This chain joins TRBV27 and TRBJ2-7, with a possible D match to TRBD1 (5 bases). The CDR3 runs to 18 residues. The germline CDR1 and CDR2 sequences are MNHEY and SMNVEV (reference sequence). The CDR3 DNA reads TGTGCCAGCAGCTTATTTGTCGCTAGAACAGGAACCTCCTACGAGCAGTACTTC. Translating gives CASSLFVARTGTSYEQYF.

This CDR3 is CASSPSSGANVLTF. The CDR3 DNA reads TGTGCCAGCAGTCCCTCCTCTGGGGCCAACGTCCTGACTTTC. This rearrangement joins TRBV2 to TRBJ2-6; no clear D gene. CDR3 size: 14 residues. V dropped 5 bases and J dropped 0 bases, with 5 bases sitting between them. Germline CDR1 and CDR2: SNHLY and FYNNEI. The complete variable domain, with remaining parts taken from reference TRBV2 and TRBJ2-6, reads EPEVTQTPSHQVTQMGQEVILRCVPISNHLYFYWYRQILGQKVEFLVSFYNNEISEKSEIFDDQFSVERPDGSNFTLKIRSTKLEDSAMYFCASSPSSGANVLTFGAGSRLTVL.